The clone carrying this T cell receptor (beta chain) turned up a few times. The sample originates from a study of OX40 agonist ivuxolimab in advanced cancers. Sequencing was performed with immunoSEQ multiplex PCR; in TCRdb, only in-frame clones are kept and a portion is missing. The table shows tens of thousands of clones, with around four fifths occurring only once. V lost 4 bases and J lost 0, with 6 bases in between. Germline lookup yields CDR1 SNHLY and CDR2 FYNNEI. CDR3 length: 13 amino acids. The receptor's source is an adult with an advanced solid tumor such as melanoma, head and neck, liver or kidney cancer. This chain links TRBV2 with TRBJ1-1; no clear D. The sequencing here drew on CD4+ or CD8+ T cells sorted from blood, taken in a trial of the OX40 agonist ivuxolimab. CDR3 DNA sequence: TGTGCCAGCAGTGGACCTCTGAACACTGAAGCTTTCTTT. Its translation: CASSGPLNTEAFF.